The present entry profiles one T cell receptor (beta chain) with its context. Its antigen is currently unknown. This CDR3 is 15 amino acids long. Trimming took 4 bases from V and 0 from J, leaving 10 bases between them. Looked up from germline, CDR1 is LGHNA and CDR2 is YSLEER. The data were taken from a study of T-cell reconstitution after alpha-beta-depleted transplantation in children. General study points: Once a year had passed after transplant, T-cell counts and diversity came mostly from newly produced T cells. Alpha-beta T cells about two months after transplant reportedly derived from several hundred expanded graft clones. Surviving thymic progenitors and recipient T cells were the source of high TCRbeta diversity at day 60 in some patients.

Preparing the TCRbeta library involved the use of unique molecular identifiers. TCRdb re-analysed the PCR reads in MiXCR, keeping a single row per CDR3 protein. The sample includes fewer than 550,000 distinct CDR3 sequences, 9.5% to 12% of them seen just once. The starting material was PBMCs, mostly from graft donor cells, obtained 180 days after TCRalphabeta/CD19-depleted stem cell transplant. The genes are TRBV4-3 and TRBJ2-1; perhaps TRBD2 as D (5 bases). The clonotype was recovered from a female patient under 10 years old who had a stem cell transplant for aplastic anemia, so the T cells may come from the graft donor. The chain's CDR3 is CASSRGQSSYNEQFF. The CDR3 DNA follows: TGCGCCAGCAGCCGAGGGCAGAGCTCCTACAATGAGCAGTTCTTC.